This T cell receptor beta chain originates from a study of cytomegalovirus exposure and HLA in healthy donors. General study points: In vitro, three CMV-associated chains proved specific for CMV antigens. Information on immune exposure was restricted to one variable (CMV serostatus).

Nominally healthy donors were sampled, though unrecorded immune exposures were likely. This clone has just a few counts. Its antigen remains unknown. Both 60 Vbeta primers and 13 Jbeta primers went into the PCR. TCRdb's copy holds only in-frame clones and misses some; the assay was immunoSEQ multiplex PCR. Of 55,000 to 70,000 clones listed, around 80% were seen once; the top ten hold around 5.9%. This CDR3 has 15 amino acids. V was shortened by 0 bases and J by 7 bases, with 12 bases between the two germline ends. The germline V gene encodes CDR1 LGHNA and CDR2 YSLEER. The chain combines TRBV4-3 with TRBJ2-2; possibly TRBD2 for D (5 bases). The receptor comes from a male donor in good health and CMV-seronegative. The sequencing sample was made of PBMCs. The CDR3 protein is CASSQDRGMGGELFF. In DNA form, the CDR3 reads TGCGCCAGCAGCCAAGATCGGGGTATGGGCGGGGAGCTGTTTTTT.